The clone carrying this T cell receptor beta chain has at least ten counts. Uncontrolled infection, other autoimmune disease, pregnancy or lactation disqualified patients from enrolment. CDR3 length equals 16 residues. V was clipped by 5 bases and J by 4 bases; unmatched bases: 12. This specimen comes from a study of T cells in Graves' hyperthyroidism and ophthalmopathy. TCR beta CDR3 sequences were amplified from RNA transcripts. A first-round RT-PCR of the TCR CDR3 used the HTBI primer set. TCRdb recomputed calls from the multiplex PCR reads with MiXCR, one row per CDR3 protein. This sample carries some 620,000 distinct CDR3 sequences, around 16% of them seen once, and the ten largest clones take over 3.5%.

The source is a woman aged 25-40 years with Graves' hyperthyroidism. The rearrangement joins TRBV12-3 or TRBV12-4 to TRBJ1-1; 8 nucleotides agree with TRBD1. The sample comprised blood. The CDR3 protein is CASSPQGAGMSTEAFF. The CDR3 coding sequence is TGTGCCAGCAGTCCCCAGGGGGCCGGTATGAGCACTGAAGCTTTCTTT.